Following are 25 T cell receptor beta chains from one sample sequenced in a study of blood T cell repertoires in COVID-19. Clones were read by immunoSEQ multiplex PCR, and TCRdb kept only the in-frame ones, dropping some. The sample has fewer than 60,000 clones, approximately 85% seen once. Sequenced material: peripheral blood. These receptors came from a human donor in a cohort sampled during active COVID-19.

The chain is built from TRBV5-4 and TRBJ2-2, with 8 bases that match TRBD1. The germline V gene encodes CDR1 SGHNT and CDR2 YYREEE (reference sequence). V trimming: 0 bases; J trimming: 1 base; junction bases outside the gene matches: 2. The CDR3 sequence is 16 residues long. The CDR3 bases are TGTGCCAGCAGCTTGGCAGGGGGCGAGAACACCGGGGAGCTGTTTTTT. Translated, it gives CASSLAGGENTGELFF.

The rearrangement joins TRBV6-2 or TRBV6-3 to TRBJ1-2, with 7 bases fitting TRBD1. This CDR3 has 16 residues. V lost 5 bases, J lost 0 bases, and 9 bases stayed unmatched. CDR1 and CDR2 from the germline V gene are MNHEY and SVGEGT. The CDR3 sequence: CASSPLGQESNYGYTF. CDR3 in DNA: TGTGCCAGCAGTCCCCTCGGACAGGAATCTAACTATGGCTACACCTTC.

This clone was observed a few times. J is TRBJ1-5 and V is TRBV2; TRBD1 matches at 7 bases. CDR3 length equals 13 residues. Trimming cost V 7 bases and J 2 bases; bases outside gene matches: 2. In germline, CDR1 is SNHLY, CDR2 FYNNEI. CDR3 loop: CASMGTGNQPQHF. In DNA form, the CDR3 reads TGTGCCAGCATGGGGACAGGCAATCAGCCCCAGCATTTT. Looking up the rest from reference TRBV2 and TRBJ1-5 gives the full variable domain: EPEVTQTPSHQVTQMGQEVILRCVPISNHLYFYWYRQILGQKVEFLVSFYNNEISEKSEIFDDQFSVERPDGSNFTLKIRSTKLEDSAMYFCASMGTGNQPQHFGDGTRLSIL.

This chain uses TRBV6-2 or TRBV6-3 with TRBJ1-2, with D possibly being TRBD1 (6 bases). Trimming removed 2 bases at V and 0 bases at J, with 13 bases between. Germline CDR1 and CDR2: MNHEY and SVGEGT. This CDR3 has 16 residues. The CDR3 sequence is CASSYVAGAPNYGYTF. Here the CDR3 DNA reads TGTGCCAGCAGTTACGTGGCAGGGGCTCCTAACTATGGCTACACCTTC.

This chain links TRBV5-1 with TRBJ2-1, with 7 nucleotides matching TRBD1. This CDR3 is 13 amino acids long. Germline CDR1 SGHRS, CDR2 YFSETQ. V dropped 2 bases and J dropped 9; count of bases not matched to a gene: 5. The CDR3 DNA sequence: TGCGCCAGCAGCTTAGCAGGGGGAACTGAGCAGTTCTTC. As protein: CASSLAGGTEQFF.

CDR3 residues: CASSISGNTEAFF. The CDR3 coding sequence is TGTGCCAGCAGTATTTCCGGGAACACTGAAGCTTTCTTT. The J gene is TRBJ1-1, the V gene TRBV7-8; the D is unclear. Germline assignment: CDR1 SGHVS and CDR2 FQNEAQ. The CDR3 is 13 amino acids. V lost 6 bases and J lost 1, with 9 bases in between.

CDR3 loop: CASSLGVGLGAAFF. CDR3 bases: TGTGCCAGCAGCTTAGGTGTCGGGCTTGGGGCAGCTTTCTTT. The chain links TRBV7-3 to TRBJ1-1; D is perhaps TRBD1 (5 bases). CDR3 length: 14 residues. V was cut by 2 bases and J by 10 bases, with 17 bases left in between. The germline CDR1 and CDR2 sequences are SGHTA and FQGTGA.

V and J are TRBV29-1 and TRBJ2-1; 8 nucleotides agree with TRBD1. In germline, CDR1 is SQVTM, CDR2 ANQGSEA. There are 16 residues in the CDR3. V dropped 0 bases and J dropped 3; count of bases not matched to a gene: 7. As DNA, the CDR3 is TGCAGCGTTGAAGATAGTGGACAGGGATACTACAATGAGCAGTTCTTC. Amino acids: CSVEDSGQGYYNEQFF.

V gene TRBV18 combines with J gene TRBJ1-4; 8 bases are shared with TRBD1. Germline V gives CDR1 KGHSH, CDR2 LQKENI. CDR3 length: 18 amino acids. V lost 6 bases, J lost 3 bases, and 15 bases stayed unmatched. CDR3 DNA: TGTGCCAGCTCCCTCAAAGGGGCAGGGGGCTTCGCTAATGAAAAACTGTTTTTT. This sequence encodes CASSLKGAGGFANEKLFF.

The CDR3 DNA sequence: TGTGCCAGTAGTATAGACAGGGGCGAAACACAGGATACGCAGTATTTT. Translation gives CASSIDRGETQDTQYF. This rearrangement joins TRBV19 to TRBJ2-3, with a weak D call TRBD1 (6 bases). CDR1 LNHDA and CDR2 SQIVND come from the germline V gene (reference sequence). V was trimmed by 0 bases and J by 6 bases, leaving 16 bases between them. This CDR3 has 16 amino acids.

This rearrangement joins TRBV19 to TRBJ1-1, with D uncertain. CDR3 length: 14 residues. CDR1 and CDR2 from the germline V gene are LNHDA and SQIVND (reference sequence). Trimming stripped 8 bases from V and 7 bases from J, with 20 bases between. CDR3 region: CASRSLARENEAFF. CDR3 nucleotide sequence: TGTGCCAGTCGTTCGCTCGCGAGAGAGAATGAAGCTTTCTTT. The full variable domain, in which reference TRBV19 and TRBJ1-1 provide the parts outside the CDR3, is DGGITQSPKYLFRKEGQNVTLSCEQNLNHDAMYWYRQDPGQGLRLIYYSQIVNDFQKGDIAEGYSVSREKKESFPLTVTSAQKNPTAFYLCASRSLARENEAFFGQGTRLTVV.

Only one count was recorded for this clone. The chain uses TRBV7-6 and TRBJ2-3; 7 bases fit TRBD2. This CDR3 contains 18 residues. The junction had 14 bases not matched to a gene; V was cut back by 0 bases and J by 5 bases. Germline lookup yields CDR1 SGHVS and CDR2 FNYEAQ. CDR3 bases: TGTGCCAGCAGCTTAGCGCTAGGGGCGGGGGAACCCCTAGATACGCAGTATTTT. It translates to CASSLALGAGEPLDTQYF. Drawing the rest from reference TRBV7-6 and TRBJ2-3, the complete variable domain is GAGVSQSPRYKVTKRGQDVALRCDPISGHVSLYWYRQALGQGPEFLTYFNYEAQQDKSGLPNDRFSAERPEGSISTLTIQRTEQRDSAMYRCASSLALGAGEPLDTQYFGPGTRLTVL.

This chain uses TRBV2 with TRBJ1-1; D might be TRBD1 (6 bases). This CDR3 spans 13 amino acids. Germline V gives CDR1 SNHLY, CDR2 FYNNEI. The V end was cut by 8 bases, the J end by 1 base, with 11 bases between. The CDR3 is CASFGQPNTEAFF. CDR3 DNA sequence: TGTGCCAGCTTTGGACAGCCGAACACTGAAGCTTTCTTT.

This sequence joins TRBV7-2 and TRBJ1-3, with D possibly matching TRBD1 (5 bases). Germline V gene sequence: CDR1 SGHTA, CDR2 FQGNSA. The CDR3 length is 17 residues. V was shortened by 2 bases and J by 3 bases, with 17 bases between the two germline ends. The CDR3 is CASSLYVGQGSGNTIYF. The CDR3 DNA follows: TGTGCCAGCAGCTTATACGTTGGGCAGGGTAGTGGAAACACCATATATTTT.

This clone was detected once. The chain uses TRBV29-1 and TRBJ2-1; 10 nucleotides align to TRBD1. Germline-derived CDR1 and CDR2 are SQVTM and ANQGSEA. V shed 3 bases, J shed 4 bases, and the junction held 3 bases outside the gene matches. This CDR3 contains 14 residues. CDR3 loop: CSVEDRGGYNEQFF. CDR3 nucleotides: TGCAGCGTTGAGGACAGGGGGGGGTACAATGAGCAGTTCTTC.

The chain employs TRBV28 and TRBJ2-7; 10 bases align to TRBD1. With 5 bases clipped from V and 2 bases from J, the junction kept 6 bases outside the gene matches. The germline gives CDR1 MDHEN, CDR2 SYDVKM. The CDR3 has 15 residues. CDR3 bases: TGTGCCAGCAGTGGTCCGGGACAGGGGACCTACGAGCAGTACTTC. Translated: CASSGPGQGTYEQYF. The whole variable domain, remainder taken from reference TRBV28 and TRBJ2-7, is DVKVTQSSRYLVKRTGEKVFLECVQDMDHENMFWYRQDPGLGLRLIYFSYDVKMKEKGDIPEGYSVSREKKERFSLILESASTNQTSMYLCASSGPGQGTYEQYFGPGTRLTVT.

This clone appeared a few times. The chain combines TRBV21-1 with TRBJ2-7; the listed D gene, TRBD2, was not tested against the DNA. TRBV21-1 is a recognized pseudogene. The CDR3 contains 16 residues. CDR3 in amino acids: CATPKGLAGSSYEQYF. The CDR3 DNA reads TGTGCCACCCCCAAAGGGCTAGCGGGATCTTCCTACGAGCAGTACTTC.

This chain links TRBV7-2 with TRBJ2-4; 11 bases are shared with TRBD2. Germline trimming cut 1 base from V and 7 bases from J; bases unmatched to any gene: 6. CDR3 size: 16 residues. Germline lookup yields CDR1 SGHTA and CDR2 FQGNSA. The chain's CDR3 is CASSLDLAGGLNIQYF. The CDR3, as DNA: TGTGCCAGCAGCTTAGATCTAGCGGGGGGACTTAACATTCAGTACTTC. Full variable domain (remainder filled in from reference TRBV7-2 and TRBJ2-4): GAGVSQSPSNKVTEKGKDVELRCDPISGHTALYWYRQSLGQGLEFLIYFQGNSAPDKSGLPSDRFSAERTGGSVSTLTIQRTQQEDSAVYLCASSLDLAGGLNIQYFGAGTRLSVL.

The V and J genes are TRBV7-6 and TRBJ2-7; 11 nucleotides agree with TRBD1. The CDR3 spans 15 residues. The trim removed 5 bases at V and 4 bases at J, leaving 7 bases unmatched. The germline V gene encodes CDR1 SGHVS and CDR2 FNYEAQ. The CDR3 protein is CASSPRTGGGYEQYF. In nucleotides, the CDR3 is TGTGCCAGCAGCCCGAGGACAGGGGGCGGGTACGAGCAGTACTTC.

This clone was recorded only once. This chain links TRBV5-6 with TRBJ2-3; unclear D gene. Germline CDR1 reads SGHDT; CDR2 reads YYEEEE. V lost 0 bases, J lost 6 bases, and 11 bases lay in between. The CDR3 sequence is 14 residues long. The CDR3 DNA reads TGTGCCAGCAGCTTGGATTTTACTAAGGATACGCAGTATTTT. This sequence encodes CASSLDFTKDTQYF.

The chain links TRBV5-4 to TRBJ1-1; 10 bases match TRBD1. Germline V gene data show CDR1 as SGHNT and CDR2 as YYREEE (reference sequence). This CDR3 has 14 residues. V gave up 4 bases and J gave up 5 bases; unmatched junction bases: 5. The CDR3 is CASSKTGGETEAFF. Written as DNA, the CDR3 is TGTGCCAGCAGCAAGACAGGGGGCGAAACTGAAGCTTTCTTT. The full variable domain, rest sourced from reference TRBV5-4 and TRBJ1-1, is ETGVTQSPTHLIKTRGQQVTLRCSSQSGHNTVSWYQQALGQGPQFIFQYYREEENGRGNFPPRFSGLQFPNYSSELNVNALELDDSALYLCASSKTGGETEAFFGQGTRLTVV.

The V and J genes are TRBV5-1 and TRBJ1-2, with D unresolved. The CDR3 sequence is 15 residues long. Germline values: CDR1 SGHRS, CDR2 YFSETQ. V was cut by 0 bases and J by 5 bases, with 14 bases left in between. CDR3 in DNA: TGCGCCAGCAGCTTGGAACGGGGTGCCAAATATGGCTACACCTTC. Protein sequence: CASSLERGAKYGYTF.

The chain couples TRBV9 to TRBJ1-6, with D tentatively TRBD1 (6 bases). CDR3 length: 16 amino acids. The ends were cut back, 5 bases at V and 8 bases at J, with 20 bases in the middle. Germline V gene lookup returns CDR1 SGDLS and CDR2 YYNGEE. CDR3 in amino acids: CASRSAGDRSYSPLHF. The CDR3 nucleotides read TGTGCCAGCAGGTCGGCGGGCGACAGGAGCTATTCACCCCTCCACTTT.

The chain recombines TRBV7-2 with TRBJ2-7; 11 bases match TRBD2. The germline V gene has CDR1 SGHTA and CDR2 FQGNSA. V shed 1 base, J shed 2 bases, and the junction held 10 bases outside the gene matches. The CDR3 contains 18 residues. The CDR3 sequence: CASSLDILAGGSPYEQYF. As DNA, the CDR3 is TGTGCCAGCAGCTTAGATATTCTAGCGGGGGGATCCCCCTACGAGCAGTACTTC.

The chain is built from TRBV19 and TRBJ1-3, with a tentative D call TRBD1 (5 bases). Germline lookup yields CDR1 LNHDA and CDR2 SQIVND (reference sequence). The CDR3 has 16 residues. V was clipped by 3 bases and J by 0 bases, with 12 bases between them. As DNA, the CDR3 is TGTGCCAGTAGTATCCGCGGGGGGTTCTCTGGAAACACCATATATTTT. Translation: CASSIRGGFSGNTIYF.